The present T cell receptor beta chain was sequenced within a study of cytomegalovirus exposure and HLA in healthy donors. Study background: Of 300 to 500 genotyped donors, roughly 80% grouped in the Caucasian-associated ancestry cluster.

This PCR relied on a set of 60 Vbeta primers and 13 Jbeta primers. Method: immunoSEQ multiplex PCR; TCRdb's copy keeps in-frame clones and lacks some. The sample holds approximately 50,000 clones. Looked up from germline, CDR1 is MDHEN and CDR2 is SYDVKM. CDR3 size: 16 residues. The ends were cut back, 2 bases at V and 5 bases at J, with 15 bases in the middle. The sample was PBMCs. The chain has TRBV28 and TRBJ1-4, with D perhaps matching TRBD1 (6 bases). The sequence was collected from a woman aged 40 to 49 in good health and CMV-seronegative. Here the CDR3 reads CASSLGAGGDNEKLFF. The CDR3 DNA sequence: TGTGCCAGCAGTTTAGGAGCGGGGGGCGACAATGAAAAACTGTTTTTT. The entire variable domain, with the rest obtained from reference TRBV28 and TRBJ1-4, is as follows: DVKVTQSSRYLVKRTGEKVFLECVQDMDHENMFWYRQDPGLGLRLIYFSYDVKMKEKGDIPEGYSVSREKKERFSLILESASTNQTSMYLCASSLGAGGDNEKLFFGSGTQLSVL.